Each of the 8 T cell receptor beta chains below was sequenced from the same sample in a study of cytomegalovirus exposure and HLA in healthy donors. A multiplex PCR was run with 60 Vbeta primers and 13 Jbeta primers. Only in-frame clones appear in the TCRdb table, and some are missing; sequencing was by immunoSEQ multiplex PCR. The sample has 140,000 to 150,000 clones, about 75% seen once. What was sequenced was PBMCs. The origin of the receptors is a woman in her 30s in good health and CMV-seronegative.

This clone was detected only once. In DNA form, the CDR3 reads TGTGCCAGCAGGGGACAGGGAGGTGAAAAACTGTTTTTT. Amino acids: CASRGQGGEKLFF. The V gene is TRBV6-1, the J gene TRBJ1-4; 9 nucleotides match TRBD1. Germline V CDR1 and CDR2: MNHNS, SASEGT. This CDR3 is built from 13 residues. V dropped 6 bases and J dropped 7; count of bases not matched to a gene: 3.

The chain recombines TRBV5-1 with TRBJ1-4; D gene unclear. Germline assignment: CDR1 SGHRS and CDR2 YFSETQ. The CDR3 is 15 residues long. Trimming took off 4 bases at V and 0 bases at J, with 10 bases between the two ends. Here the CDR3 reads CASSTSGATNEKLFF. The CDR3 DNA follows: TGCGCCAGCAGCACCTCAGGTGCAACTAATGAAAAACTGTTTTTT.

This clone was detected once. The rearrangement links TRBV15 to TRBJ1-5; tentative D call: TRBD1 (6 bases). Germline V gives CDR1 LNHNV, CDR2 YYDKDF (reference sequence). There are 19 residues in the CDR3. Trimming removed 0 bases at V and 3 bases at J, with 21 bases between. The CDR3 reads CATSRDLTTRTDTNQPQHF. The CDR3 DNA follows: TGTGCCACCAGCAGAGATCTTACCACCAGGACAGACACCAATCAGCCCCAGCATTTT.

This chain joins TRBV18 and TRBJ1-1; perhaps TRBD1 as D (5 bases). From germline, CDR1 is KGHSH and CDR2 LQKENI. Deletions cut 6 bases from V and 5 bases from J, with 16 bases between. The CDR3 totals 14 residues. The CDR3 is CASSLAGLGTEAFF. CDR3 in DNA: TGTGCCAGCTCCCTTGCAGGGTTGGGGACTGAAGCTTTCTTT.

The chain joins TRBV30 to TRBJ1-6; 7 nucleotides line up with TRBD1. Trimming removed 8 bases from V and 3 bases from J; junction bases left unmatched: 4. This CDR3 comprises 13 residues. Germline CDR1 reads GTSNPN; CDR2 reads SVGIG (reference sequence). DNA of the CDR3: TGTGCCGTACGACAGGGCTATAATTCACCCCTCCACTTT. It translates to CAVRQGYNSPLHF.

The rearrangement links TRBV7-9 to TRBJ2-2, with 11 bases aligning to TRBD2. V shed 4 bases and J 1 base; nucleotides not matched to a gene: 2. Germline values: CDR1 SEHNR, CDR2 FQNEAQ (reference sequence). The CDR3 contains 16 residues. The CDR3 protein is CASSSTSGGNTGELFF. The CDR3 coding sequence is TGTGCCAGCAGCTCTACTAGCGGGGGGAACACCGGGGAGCTGTTTTTT.

The chain carries TRBV15 and TRBJ2-5; possibly TRBD2 for D (5 bases). The DNA matches TRBJ2-7 better at its end, which makes the J call doubtful. This CDR3 has 11 amino acids. From germline, CDR1 is LNHNV and CDR2 YYDKDF (reference sequence). The CDR3 DNA reads as TGTGCCACTTCTAGCTTTTACGAGCAGTACTTC. Its translation is CATSSFYEQYF.

The chain is built from TRBV18 and TRBJ1-1, with no clear D. CDR1 is KGHSH, CDR2 LQKENI, per germline. The V and J ends lost 4 bases and 7 bases respectively, with 16 bases between them. This CDR3 has 14 amino acids. In nucleotides, the CDR3 is TGTGCCAGCTCACGGGAGATTGCGCAGAGTGAAGCTTTCTTT. It yields the protein CASSREIAQSEAFF.